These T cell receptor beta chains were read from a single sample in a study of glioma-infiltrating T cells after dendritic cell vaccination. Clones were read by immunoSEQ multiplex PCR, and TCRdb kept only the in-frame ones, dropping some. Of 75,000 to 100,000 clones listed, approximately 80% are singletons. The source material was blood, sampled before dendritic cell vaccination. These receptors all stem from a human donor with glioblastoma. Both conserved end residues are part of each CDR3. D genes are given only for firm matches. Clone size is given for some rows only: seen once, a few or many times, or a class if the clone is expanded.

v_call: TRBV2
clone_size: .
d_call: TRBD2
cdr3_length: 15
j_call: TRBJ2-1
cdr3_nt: TGTGCCAGCAGTGCGGGACTAGCGGGGATTGATGAGCAGTTCTTC
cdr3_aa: CASSAGLAGIDEQFF

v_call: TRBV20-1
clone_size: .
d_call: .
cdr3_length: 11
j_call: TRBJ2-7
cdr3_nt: TGCAGTGCTGCCCCTAGGAGAGAGCAGTACTTC
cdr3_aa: CSAAPRREQYF

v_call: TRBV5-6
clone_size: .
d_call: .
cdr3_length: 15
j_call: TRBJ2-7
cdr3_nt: TGTGCCAGCAGCTTCTCTCAGGGCTGGGCAAACGAGCAGTACTTC
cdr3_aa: CASSFSQGWANEQYF

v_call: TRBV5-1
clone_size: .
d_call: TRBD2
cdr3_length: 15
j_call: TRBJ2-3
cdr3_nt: TGCGCCAGCAGAGACAAAGCGGGGGGGTCTTACACGCAGTATTTT
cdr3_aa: CASRDKAGGSYTQYF

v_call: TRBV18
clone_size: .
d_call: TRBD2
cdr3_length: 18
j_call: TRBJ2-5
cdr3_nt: TGTGCCAGCTCACCACCGGGACTAGCGGCTTCGTACCAAGAGACCCAGTACTTC
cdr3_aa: CASSPPGLAASYQETQYF

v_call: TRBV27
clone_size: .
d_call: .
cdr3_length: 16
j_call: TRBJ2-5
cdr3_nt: TGTGCCAGCAGTTTGAAACCAGGGGGAGGCCAAGAGACCCAGTACTTC
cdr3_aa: CASSLKPGGGQETQYF

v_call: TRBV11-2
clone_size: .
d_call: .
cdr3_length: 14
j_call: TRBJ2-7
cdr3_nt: TGTGCCAGCAGCCGAGTTACTAGACGGTACGAGCAGTACTTC
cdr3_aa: CASSRVTRRYEQYF

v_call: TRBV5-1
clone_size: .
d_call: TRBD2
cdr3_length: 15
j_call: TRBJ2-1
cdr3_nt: TGCGCCAGCAGCGTGCTAGCGGGGGTTTACAATGAGCAGTTCTTC
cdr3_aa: CASSVLAGVYNEQFF

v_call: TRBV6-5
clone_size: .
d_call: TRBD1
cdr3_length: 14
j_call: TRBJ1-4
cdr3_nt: TGTGCCAGCAGTTACTCTCAGGGGGTTGAAAAACTGTTTTTT
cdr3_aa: CASSYSQGVEKLFF

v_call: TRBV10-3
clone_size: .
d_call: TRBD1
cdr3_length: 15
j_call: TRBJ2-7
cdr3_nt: TGTGCCATCAGTCCCGGGACAGGGGGCAAATACGAGCAGTACTTC
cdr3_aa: CAISPGTGGKYEQYF

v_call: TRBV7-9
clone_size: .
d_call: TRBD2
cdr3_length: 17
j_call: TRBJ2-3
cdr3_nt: TGTGCCAGCAGCCCCCGACTAGCGGGAGCGCTTACAGATACGCAGTATTTT
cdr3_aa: CASSPRLAGALTDTQYF

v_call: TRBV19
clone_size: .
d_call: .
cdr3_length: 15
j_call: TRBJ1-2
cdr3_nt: TGTGCCAGTAGTTCCTCACGGTACTTCGGCTATGGCTACACCTTC
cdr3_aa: CASSSSRYFGYGYTF

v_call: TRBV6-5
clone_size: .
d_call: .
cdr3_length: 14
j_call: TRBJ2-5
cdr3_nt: TGTGCCAGCAGCTATGCCGGTCGCCAAGAGACCCAGTACTTC
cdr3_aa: CASSYAGRQETQYF

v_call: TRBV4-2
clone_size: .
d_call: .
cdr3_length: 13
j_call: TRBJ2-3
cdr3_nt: TGTGCCAGCAGCCAAGGGGAGCCCACAACGCAGTATTTT
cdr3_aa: CASSQGEPTTQYF

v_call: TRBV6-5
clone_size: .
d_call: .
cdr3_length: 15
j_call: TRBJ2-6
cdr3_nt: TGTGCCAGCAGCCACTGGGGGCGTGGGGCCAACGTCCTGACTTTC
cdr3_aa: CASSHWGRGANVLTF

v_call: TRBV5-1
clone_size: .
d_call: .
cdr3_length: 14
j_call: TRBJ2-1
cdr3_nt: TGCGCCAGCAGCTTGGAAAGCAAGAACAATGAGCAGTTCTTC
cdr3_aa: CASSLESKNNEQFF

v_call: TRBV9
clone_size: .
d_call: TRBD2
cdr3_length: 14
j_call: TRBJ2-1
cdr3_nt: TGTGCCAGCAGCGCGGGACTAGCGGGAGGCGAGCAGTTCTTC
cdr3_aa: CASSAGLAGGEQFF

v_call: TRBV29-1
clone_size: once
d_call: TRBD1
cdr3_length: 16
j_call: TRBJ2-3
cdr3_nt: TGCATCGGTCCGGGACAGGGCGGTTTTAGCACAGATACGCAGTATTTT
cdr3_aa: CIGPGQGGFSTDTQYF

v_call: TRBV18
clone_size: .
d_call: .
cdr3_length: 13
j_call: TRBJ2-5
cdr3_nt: TGTGCCAGCTCACCCGGGTACCAAGAGACCCAGTACTTC
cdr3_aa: CASSPGYQETQYF

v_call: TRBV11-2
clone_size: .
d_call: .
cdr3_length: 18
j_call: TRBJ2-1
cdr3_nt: TGTGCCAGCAGCTTAGATCAACTCAGGCTTACTTCCTACAATGAGCAGTTCTTC
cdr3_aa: CASSLDQLRLTSYNEQFF

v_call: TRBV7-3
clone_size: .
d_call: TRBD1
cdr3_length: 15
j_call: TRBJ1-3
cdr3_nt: TGTGCCAGCAGCTCCATGACAGGGGCTGGAAACACCATATATTTT
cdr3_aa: CASSSMTGAGNTIYF

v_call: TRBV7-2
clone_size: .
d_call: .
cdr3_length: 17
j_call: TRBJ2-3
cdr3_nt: TGTGCCAGCAGCTTTTTAGGGGGCGGGGGGTTCACAGATACGCAGTATTTT
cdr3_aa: CASSFLGGGGFTDTQYF

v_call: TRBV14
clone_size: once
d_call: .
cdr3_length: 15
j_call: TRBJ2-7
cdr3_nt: TGTGCCAGCAGCCAAATGCCTAGCAGTTCGTACGAGCAGTACTTC
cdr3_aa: CASSQMPSSSYEQYF

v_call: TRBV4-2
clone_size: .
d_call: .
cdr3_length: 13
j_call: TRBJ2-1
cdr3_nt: TGTGCCAGCAGCCAAGATTTGCGGGATGAGCAGTTCTTC
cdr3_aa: CASSQDLRDEQFF

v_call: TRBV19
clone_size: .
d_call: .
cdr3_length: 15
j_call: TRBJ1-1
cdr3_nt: TGTGCCAGTAGTATCGTCTACAGGGCGTGGGCTGAAGCTTTCTTT
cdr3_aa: CASSIVYRAWAEAFF

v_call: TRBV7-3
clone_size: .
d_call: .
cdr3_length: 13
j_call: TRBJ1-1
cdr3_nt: TGTGCCAGCAGCATAGACGGGGGCACTGAAGCTTTCTTT
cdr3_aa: CASSIDGGTEAFF

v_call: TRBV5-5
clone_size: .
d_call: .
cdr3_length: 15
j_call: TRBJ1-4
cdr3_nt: TGTGCCAGCAGCCCGTATCTCAGGGGAAATGAAAAACTGTTTTTT
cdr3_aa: CASSPYLRGNEKLFF